This TCR beta chain was obtained from a study of identical twins. General study results and limits: Beta out-of-frame twin sharing showed a weaker excess. Donors were not followed over many years; analysis was cross-sectional.

This clonotype came up a few times. Its cognate antigen is unknown. Trimming shortened V by 3 bases and J by 6 bases, and 17 bases separated the two germline ends. The CDR3 consists of 16 residues. No donor was unhealthy or non-Caucasian. From the 5' RACE reads, TCRdb called clonotypes with MiXCR, one entry per CDR3 protein. Of approximately 410,000 distinct CDR3 sequences listed, around a sixth are singletons. What was sequenced was naive T cells sorted from blood. The chain combines TRBV12-3 or TRBV12-4 with TRBJ2-2, with a weak D call TRBD1 (5 bases). This TCR derives from a man in his fifties in good health. CDR3 in amino acids: CASSFAARVMAGELFF. The CDR3 DNA sequence: TGTGCCAGCAGTTTTGCGGCCAGGGTTATGGCCGGGGAGCTGTTTTTT.